This T cell receptor (beta chain) was retrieved from a study of CD8+CD57+ T cells in acquired aplastic anemia. The overall study: DNA per sorted CD4+ or CD8+ sample ranged roughly 0.18 to 30 ug, averaging roughly 3.2 ug.

Genomic DNA served as template for TCR beta VDJ and CDR3 profiling. TCRdb processed the reads anew with MiXCR; each CDR3 protein has one entry. The repertoire includes hundreds of thousands of distinct CDR3 sequences, around 30% of them detected once, and nearly 0.85% sits in the top ten. Germline CDR1 is MGHDK and CDR2 is SYGVNS. The ends lost 5 bases at V and 8 bases at J; junction bases unmatched: 10. This CDR3 has 15 residues. Selection for sequencing was limited to patients who had shown CD8+CD57+ cell expansion by flow cytometry. This chain links TRBV25-1 with TRBJ1-4; TRBD1 matches 8 bases. The TCR was taken from a human donor with aplastic anemia. What was sequenced was sorted CD4+, CD8+, or CD8+CD57+ T cells (not recorded which) from PBMCs. The CDR3: CASSLSGQGSEKLFF. DNA of the CDR3: TGTGCCAGCAGTTTATCCGGACAGGGTAGCGAAAAACTGTTTTTT.